The next 3 T cell receptor beta chains were all read from a single sample in a study of technical replicates of blood from several donors. Generated by immunoSEQ multiplex PCR, the TCRdb table keeps only in-frame clones and is missing some. The data hold some 69,000 clones, with over 70% observed a single time. The material sequenced was PBMCs. The receptor source for this set is a human donor in good health. Some clones in this sample may be carry-over from other donors' samples.

V usage is TRBV30 and J usage is TRBJ2-2; 14 bases match TRBD2. The CDR3 is 17 amino acids. The V and J ends lost 5 bases and 1 base, in that order; junction bases with no gene match: 6. The germline CDR1 and CDR2 sequences are GTSNPN and SVGIG (reference sequence). The CDR3 protein is CAWGGLAGAMNTGELFF. The DNA for the CDR3 is TGTGCCTGGGGGGGACTAGCGGGAGCCATGAACACCGGGGAGCTGTTTTTT.

The chain is built from TRBV18 and TRBJ2-7; TRBD2 matches 12 bases. This CDR3 is built from 14 residues. V lost 3 bases to trimming and J lost 4 bases; unmatched junction nucleotides: 1. In germline, CDR1 is KGHSH, CDR2 LQKENI. CDR3 sequence (DNA): TGTGCCAGCTCACCGACTAGCGGGAGTTACGAGCAGTACTTC. Translated: CASSPTSGSYEQYF.

The chain links TRBV10-3 to TRBJ2-1, with D maybe TRBD1 (6 bases). The germline V and J ends were trimmed by 7 bases and 7 bases, with 17 bases remaining between them. CDR1 is ENHRY, CDR2 SYGVKD, per germline. The CDR3 extends over 14 amino acids. The CDR3 region is CAITSGQSQNEQFF. The CDR3 nucleotides are TGTGCCATCACCTCCGGACAGTCTCAAAATGAGCAGTTCTTC.